Each of the 3 T cell receptor beta chains below was sequenced from the same sample in a study of blood T cell repertoires in COVID-19. Profiling relied on immunoSEQ multiplex PCR, and the TCRdb table lists in-frame clones only, not all of them. The sample shows roughly 200,000 clones, more than 70% of them seen only once. Sequenced sample: peripheral blood. The receptors stem from a woman aged 60-75 years with acute or convalescent COVID-19.

CDR3 in DNA: TGCGCCAGCAGACCCATTGTACAGGGGGCCTCCGGGGAGCTGTTTTTT. Translated, it gives CASRPIVQGASGELFF. The chain is built from TRBV5-1 and TRBJ2-2; TRBD1 matches 9 bases. This CDR3 region has 16 residues. Germline CDR1 is SGHRS and CDR2 is YFSETQ. After removal of 5 bases from V and 6 bases from J, the junction contained 11 bases not matched to a gene.

The chain has TRBV5-1 and TRBJ1-2; D may be TRBD1 (6 bases). The germline V gene has CDR1 SGHRS and CDR2 YFSETQ. The CDR3 totals 12 residues. V was trimmed by 4 bases and J by 6 bases, leaving 10 bases between them. The CDR3 DNA reads TGCGCCAGCAGCAACCGGGACAATGGCTACACCTTC. Translation: CASSNRDNGYTF.

This chain connects TRBV3-1 (or the pseudogene TRBV3-2) to TRBJ2-7; 8 bases line up with TRBD2. CDR1 and CDR2 from the germline V gene are LGHDT and YNNKEL (reference sequence). Germline trimming cut 0 bases from V and 1 base from J; bases unmatched to any gene: 11. This CDR3 spans 18 amino acids. For the CDR3, the DNA is TGTGCCAGCAGCCAAGATGCCAGCGGGAGAGCGAGATCCTACGAGCAGTACTTC. Amino acids: CASSQDASGRARSYEQYF.